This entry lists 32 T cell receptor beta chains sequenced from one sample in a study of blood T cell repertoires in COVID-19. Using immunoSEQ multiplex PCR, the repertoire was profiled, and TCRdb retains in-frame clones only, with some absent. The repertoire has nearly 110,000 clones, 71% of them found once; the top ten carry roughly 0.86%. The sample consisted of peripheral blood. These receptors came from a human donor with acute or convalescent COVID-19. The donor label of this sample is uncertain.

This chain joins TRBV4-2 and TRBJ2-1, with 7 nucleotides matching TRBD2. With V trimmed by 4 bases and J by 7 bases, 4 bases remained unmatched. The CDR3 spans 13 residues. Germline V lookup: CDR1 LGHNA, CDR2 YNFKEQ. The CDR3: CASSPAGVNEQFF. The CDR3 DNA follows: TGTGCCAGCAGCCCCGCGGGGGTTAATGAGCAGTTCTTC.

CDR3 residues: CASSPRAGLAGDNEQFF. In nucleotides, the CDR3 is TGTGCCAGCAGCCCAAGGGCGGGACTAGCGGGGGACAATGAGCAGTTCTTC. The rearrangement uses TRBV7-3 and TRBJ2-1, with 14 bases matching TRBD2. The CDR3 is 17 residues long. Trimming at V came to 5 bases and at J to 5 bases, leaving 8 bases not matched to a gene. Germline V gene data show CDR1 as SGHTA and CDR2 as FQGTGA.

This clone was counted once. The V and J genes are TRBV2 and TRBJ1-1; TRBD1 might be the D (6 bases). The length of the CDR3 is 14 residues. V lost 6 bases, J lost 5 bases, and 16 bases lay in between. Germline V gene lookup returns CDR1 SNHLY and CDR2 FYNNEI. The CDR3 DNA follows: TGTGCCAGCAGGGGTAACAGGGCATTGACTGAAGCTTTCTTT. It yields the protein CASRGNRALTEAFF.

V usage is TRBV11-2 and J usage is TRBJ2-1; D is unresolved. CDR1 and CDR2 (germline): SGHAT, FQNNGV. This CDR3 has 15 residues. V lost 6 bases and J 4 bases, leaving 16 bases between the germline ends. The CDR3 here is CASSPTNDKYNEQFF. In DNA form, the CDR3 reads TGTGCCAGCAGTCCCACGAACGACAAATACAATGAGCAGTTCTTC. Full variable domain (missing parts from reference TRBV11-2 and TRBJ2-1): EAGVAQSPRYKIIEKRQSVAFWCNPISGHATLYWYQQILGQGPKLLIQFQNNGVVDDSQLPKDRFSAERLKGVDSTLKIQPAKLEDSAVYLCASSPTNDKYNEQFFGPGTRLTVL.

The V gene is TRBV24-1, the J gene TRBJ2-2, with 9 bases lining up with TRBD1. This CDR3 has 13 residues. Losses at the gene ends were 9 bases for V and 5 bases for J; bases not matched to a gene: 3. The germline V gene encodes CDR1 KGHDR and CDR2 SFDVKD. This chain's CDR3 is CATRDRGTGELFF. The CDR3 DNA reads TGTGCCACCCGCGACAGGGGGACCGGGGAGCTGTTTTTT.

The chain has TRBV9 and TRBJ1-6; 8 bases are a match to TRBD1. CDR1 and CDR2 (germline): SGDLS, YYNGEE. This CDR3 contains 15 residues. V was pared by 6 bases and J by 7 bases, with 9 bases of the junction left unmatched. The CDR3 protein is CASTPAAGGNSPLHF. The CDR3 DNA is TGTGCCAGCACCCCGGCGGCAGGGGGCAATTCACCCCTCCACTTT.

The CDR3 is CAASTGYSNQPQHF. The CDR3 coding sequence is TGTGCCGCTTCGACAGGTTATAGCAATCAGCCCCAGCATTTT. The rearrangement uses TRBV19 and TRBJ1-5, with a possible D match to TRBD1 (6 bases). From germline, CDR1 is LNHDA and CDR2 SQIVND (reference sequence). Trimming stripped 11 bases from V and 0 bases from J, with 14 bases between. The length of the CDR3 is 14 residues.

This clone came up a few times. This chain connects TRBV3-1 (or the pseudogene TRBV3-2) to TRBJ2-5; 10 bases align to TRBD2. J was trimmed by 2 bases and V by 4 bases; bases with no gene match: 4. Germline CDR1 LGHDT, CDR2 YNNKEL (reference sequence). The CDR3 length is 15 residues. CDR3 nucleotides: TGTGCCAGCAGCCGGAAGACTAGCGGGCAAGAGACCCAGTACTTC. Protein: CASSRKTSGQETQYF.

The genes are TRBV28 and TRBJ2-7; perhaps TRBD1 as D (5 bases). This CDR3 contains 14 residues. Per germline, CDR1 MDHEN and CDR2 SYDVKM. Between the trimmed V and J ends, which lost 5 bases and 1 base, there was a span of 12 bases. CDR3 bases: TGTGCCAGCAGTCCCCAAGCAGGGTCCTACGAGCAGTACGTC. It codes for CASSPQAGSYEQYV.

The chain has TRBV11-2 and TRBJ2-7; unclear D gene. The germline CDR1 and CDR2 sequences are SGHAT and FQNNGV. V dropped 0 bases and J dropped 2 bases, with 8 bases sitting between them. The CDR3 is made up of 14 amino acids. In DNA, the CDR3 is TGTGCCAGCAGCTTAGAGAACATCCCCTACGAGCAGTACTTC. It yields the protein CASSLENIPYEQYF.

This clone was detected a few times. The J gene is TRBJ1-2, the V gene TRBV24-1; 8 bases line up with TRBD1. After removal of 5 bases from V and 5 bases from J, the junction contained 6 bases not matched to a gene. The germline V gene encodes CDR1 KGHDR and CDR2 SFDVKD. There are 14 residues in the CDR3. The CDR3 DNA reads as TGTGCCACCAGTGGGTCAGGGGGCGCTTATGGCTACACCTTC. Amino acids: CATSGSGGAYGYTF.

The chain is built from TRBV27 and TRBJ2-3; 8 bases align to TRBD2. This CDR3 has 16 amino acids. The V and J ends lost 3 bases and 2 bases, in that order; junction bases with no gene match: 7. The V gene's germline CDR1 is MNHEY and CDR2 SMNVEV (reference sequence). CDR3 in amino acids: CASSFNGGAVTDTQYF. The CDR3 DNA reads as TGTGCCAGCAGTTTTAACGGGGGGGCGGTCACAGATACGCAGTATTTT.

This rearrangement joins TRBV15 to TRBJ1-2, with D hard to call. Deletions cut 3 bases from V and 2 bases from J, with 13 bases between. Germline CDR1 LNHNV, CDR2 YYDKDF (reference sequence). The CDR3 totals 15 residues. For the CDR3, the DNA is TGTGCCACCAGCAGTGGAAAGCGGGAGAACTATGGCTACACCTTC. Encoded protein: CATSSGKRENYGYTF.

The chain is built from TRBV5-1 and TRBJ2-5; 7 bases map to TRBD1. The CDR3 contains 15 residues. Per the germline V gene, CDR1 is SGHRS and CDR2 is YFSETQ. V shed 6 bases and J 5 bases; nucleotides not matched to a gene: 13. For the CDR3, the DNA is TGCGCCAGCATTCTACAGGGGCGCACGGGCGAGACCCAGTACTTC. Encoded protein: CASILQGRTGETQYF.

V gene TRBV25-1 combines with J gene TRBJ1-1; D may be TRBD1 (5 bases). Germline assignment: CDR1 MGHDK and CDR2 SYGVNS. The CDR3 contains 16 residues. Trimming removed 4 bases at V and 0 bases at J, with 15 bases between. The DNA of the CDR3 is TGTGCCAGCAGTGCCTTCAAAGGGACTCTGAACACTGAAGCTTTCTTT. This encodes CASSAFKGTLNTEAFF.

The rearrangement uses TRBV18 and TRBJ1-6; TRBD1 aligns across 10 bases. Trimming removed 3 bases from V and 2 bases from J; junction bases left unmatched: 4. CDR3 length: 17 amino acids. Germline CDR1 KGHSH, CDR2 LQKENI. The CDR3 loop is CASSPGQGTTYNSPLHF. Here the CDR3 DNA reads TGTGCCAGCTCACCGGGACAGGGGACAACCTATAATTCACCCCTCCACTTT.

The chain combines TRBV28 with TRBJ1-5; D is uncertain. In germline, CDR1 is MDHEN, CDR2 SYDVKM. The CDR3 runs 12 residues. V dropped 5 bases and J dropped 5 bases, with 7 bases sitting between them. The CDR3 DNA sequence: TGTGCCAGCAGTCCGGCGGATCAGCCCCAGCATTTT. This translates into CASSPADQPQHF.

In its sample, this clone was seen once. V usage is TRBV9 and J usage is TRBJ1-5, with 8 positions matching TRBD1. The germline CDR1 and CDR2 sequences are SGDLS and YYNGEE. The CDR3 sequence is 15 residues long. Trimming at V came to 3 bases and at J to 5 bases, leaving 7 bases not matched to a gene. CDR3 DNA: TGTGCCAGCAGCGAAACAGGGGGTCCCCATCAGCCCCAGCATTTT. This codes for CASSETGGPHQPQHF.

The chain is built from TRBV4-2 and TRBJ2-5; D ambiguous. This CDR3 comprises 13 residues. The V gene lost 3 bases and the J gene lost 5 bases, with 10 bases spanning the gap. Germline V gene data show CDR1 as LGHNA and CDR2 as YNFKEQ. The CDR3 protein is CASSQNLVETQYF. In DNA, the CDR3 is TGTGCCAGCAGCCAGAACCTAGTCGAGACCCAGTACTTC.

The CDR3 region is CATSDLGRGTLFTEAFF. CDR3 sequence (DNA): TGTGCCACCAGTGATTTGGGCAGGGGAACGTTATTTACTGAAGCTTTCTTT. The V gene is TRBV24-1, the J gene TRBJ1-1; perhaps TRBD1 as D (6 bases). V lost 0 bases and J 5 bases, leaving 18 bases between the germline ends. CDR1 is KGHDR, CDR2 SFDVKD, per germline. The CDR3 spans 17 residues.

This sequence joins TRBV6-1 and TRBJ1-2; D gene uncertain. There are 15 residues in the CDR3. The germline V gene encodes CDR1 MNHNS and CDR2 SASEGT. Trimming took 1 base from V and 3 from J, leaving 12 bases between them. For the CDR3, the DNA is TGTGCCAGCAGTGAAGATGGAGAGCTCTACTATGGCTACACCTTC. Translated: CASSEDGELYYGYTF.

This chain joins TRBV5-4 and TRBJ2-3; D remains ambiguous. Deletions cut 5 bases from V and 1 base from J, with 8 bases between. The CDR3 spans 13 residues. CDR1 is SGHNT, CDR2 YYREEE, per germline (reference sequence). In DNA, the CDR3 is TGTGCCAGCAGTTCTCCCGGCACAGATACGCAGTATTTT. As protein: CASSSPGTDTQYF.

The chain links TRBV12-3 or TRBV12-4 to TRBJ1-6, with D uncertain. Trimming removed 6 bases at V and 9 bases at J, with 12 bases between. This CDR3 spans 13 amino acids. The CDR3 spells CASSLVVGSPLHF. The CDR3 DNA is TGTGCCAGCAGCCTTGTAGTTGGTTCACCCCTCCACTTT.

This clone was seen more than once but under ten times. The DNA for the CDR3 is TGTGCCAGCAGTATACAAAGGAGAGATGAAAAACTGTTTTTT. Translated, it gives CASSIQRRDEKLFF. The V gene is TRBV6-5, the J gene TRBJ1-4; D unclear. CDR1 is MNHEY, CDR2 SVGAGI, per germline. This CDR3 spans 14 amino acids. Between the trimmed V and J ends, which lost 5 bases and 6 bases, there was a span of 13 bases.

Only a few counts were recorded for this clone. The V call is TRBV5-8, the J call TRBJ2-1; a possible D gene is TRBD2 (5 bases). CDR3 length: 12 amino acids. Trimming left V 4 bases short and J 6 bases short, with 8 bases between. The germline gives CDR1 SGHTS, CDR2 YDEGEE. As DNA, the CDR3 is TGTGCCAGCAGCGGACTTGGCAATGAGCAGTTCTTC. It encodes CASSGLGNEQFF. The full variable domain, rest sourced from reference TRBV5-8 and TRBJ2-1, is EAGVTQSPTHLIKTRGQQATLRCSPISGHTSVYWYQQALGLGLQFLLWYDEGEERNRGNFPPRFSGRQFPNYSSELNVNALELEDSALYLCASSGLGNEQFFGPGTRLTVL.

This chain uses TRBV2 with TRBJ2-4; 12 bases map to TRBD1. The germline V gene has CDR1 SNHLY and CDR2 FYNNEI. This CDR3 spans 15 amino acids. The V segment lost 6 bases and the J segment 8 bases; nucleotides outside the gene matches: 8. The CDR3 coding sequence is TGTGCCAGCAGGCACGGGACAGGGGGCCAATACATTCAGTACTTC. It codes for CASRHGTGGQYIQYF.

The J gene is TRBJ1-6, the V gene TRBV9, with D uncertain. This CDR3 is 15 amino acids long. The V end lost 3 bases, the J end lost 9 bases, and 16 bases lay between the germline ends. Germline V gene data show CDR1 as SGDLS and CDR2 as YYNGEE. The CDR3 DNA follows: TGTGCCAGCAGCGCTTCAGTGGATACTACTTCACCCCTCCACTTT. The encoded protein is CASSASVDTTSPLHF.

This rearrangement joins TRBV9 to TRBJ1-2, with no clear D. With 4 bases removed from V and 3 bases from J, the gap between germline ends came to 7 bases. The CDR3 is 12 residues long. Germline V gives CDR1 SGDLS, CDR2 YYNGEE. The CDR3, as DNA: TGTGCCAGCAGCCCCTTCGACTATGGCTACACCTTC. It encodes CASSPFDYGYTF.

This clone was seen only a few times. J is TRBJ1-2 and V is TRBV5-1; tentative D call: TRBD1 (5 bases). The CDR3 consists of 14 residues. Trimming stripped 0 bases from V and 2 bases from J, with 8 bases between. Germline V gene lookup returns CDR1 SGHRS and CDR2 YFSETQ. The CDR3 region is CASSLEGFNYGYTF. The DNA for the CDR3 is TGCGCCAGCAGCTTGGAGGGGTTCAACTATGGCTACACCTTC.

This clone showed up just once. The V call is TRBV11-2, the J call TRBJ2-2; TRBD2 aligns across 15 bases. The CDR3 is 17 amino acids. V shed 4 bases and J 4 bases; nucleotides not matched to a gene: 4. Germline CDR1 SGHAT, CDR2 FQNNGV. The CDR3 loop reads CASSWTSGGDTTGELFF. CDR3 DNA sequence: TGTGCCAGCAGCTGGACTAGCGGGGGGGATACCACCGGGGAGCTGTTTTTT.

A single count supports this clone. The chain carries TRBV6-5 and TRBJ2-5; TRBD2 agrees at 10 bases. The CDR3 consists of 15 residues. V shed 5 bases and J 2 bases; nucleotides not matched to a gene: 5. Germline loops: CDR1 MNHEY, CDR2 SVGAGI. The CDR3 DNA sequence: TGTGCCAGCAGTCTTCTAGCGGGGGCACAAGAGACCCAGTACTTC. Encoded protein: CASSLLAGAQETQYF.

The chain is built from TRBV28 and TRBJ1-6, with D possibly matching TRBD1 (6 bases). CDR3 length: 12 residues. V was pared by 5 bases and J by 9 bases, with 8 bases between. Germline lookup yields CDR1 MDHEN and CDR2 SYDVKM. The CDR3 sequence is CASSTGSSPLHF. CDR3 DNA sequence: TGTGCCAGCAGTACAGGGTCTTCACCCCTCCACTTT.